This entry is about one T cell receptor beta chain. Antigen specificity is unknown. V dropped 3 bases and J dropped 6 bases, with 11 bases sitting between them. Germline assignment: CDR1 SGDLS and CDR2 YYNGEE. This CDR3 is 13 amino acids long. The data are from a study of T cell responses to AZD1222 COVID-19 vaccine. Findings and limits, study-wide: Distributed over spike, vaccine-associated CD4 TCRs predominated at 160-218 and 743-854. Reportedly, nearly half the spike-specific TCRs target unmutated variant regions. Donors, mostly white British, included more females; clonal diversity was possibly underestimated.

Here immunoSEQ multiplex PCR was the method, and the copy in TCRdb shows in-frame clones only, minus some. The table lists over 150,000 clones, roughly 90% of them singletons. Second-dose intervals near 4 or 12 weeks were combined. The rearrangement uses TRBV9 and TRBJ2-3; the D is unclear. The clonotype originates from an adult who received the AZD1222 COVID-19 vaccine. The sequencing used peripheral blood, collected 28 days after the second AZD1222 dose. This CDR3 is CASSAKRTDTQYF. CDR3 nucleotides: TGTGCCAGCAGCGCCAAACGGACGGATACGCAGTATTTT.